The source of this T cell receptor beta chain is a study of blood T cell repertoires in COVID-19. At the level of the study: There were acute and convalescent COVID-19 samples, and they came from the United States, Italy and Spain. The cDNA or gDNA used as material had been derived from T cells, B-cell-depleted T cells, or PBMCs.

Original handling: Scientists estimated how many nucleated cells there were by amplifying reference gene primers. Libraries were prepared by immunoSEQ multiplex PCR; TCRdb keeps only in-frame clonotypes and omits some of them. For V, J and clone size, that table is used; D and trimming come from the DNA. The top ten hold roughly 2.2% of the sample, which has 200,000 or so clones, 80% to 90% seen once. Germline values: CDR1 SGDLS, CDR2 YYNGEE. The CDR3 is 14 residues long. V lost 0 bases and J 10 bases, leaving 11 bases between the germline ends. Sequences were obtained from peripheral blood. This chain links TRBV9 with TRBJ1-6; TRBD1 is a possible D gene (5 bases). The sequence came from a woman aged 45 to 65 with acute or convalescent COVID-19. The CDR3 DNA sequence: TGTGCCAGCAGCGTAGGTCCTTCAGGGTCACCCCTCCACTTT. Its protein is CASSVGPSGSPLHF.